The clone carrying this TCR beta chain was counted between two and nine times. Its antigen is not identified. The V and J ends lost 8 bases and 10 bases respectively, with 18 bases between them. The CDR3 extends over 13 amino acids. Per the germline V gene, CDR1 is SNHLY and CDR2 is FYNNEI. The PCR was carried out with 60 Vbeta primers and 13 Jbeta primers. The table came from immunoSEQ multiplex PCR; TCRdb's copy has only in-frame clones and leaves some out. The top ten hold approximately 3% of the sample, which has under 130,000 clones, around 70% seen once. This entry is derived from a study of cytomegalovirus exposure and HLA in healthy donors. Study-wide results and limits: In a later analysis, V- and J-gene trimming of beta chains associated with a DCLRE1C missense variant, replicated independently. The authors later found HLA-associated TCR beta chains more clonally expanded than equally common others.

Source material: PBMCs. This chain connects TRBV2 to TRBJ2-1; D is possibly TRBD1 (8 bases). The receptor's source is a man aged 25 to 40 in good health and CMV-seronegative. CDR3 coding DNA: TGTGCCAGCGGACCTCCACAGGGGGGGGAGCAGTTCTTC. Protein product: CASGPPQGGEQFF.